This T cell receptor (beta chain) derives from a study of radiotherapy plus CTLA-4 blockade in lung cancer. The CDR3 extends over 17 amino acids. Germline lookup yields CDR1 SGHVS and CDR2 FNYEAQ. V gave up 5 bases and J gave up 5 bases, with 21 bases separating them. TCRdb keeps only in-frame clones here, not all; method: immunoSEQ multiplex PCR. The sample holds approximately 78,000 clones; around 80% are singletons and the top ten take under 9%. This sequence was found in a human donor with non-small cell lung cancer who had a complete response to radiotherapy plus ipilimumab. This sample comprised peripheral blood, obtained from a patient treated with radiotherapy plus ipilimumab. The chain is built from TRBV7-6 and TRBJ2-2, with D hard to call. The CDR3 sequence: CASSPPLVSILTGELFF. DNA for the CDR3: TGTGCCAGCAGCCCCCCATTAGTTTCTATTCTAACCGGGGAGCTGTTTTTT.